This entry concerns a single T cell receptor (beta chain). Its antigen is currently not known. Libraries were made using 5' RACE. Preparation of each TCR library used 3,000 to 3,500 ng of total RNA. For each sample, cDNA was synthesized in eight separate reactions using SMARTScribe reverse transcriptase. During cDNA synthesis, template switching introduced unique molecular identifiers that contained a 6-nucleotide sample barcode. TCRalpha and TCRbeta cDNA was amplified by two nested PCRs of approximately 17 and 9 cycles, with bead purification after each PCR. Before amplification, the cDNA was treated with uracil DNA-glycosylase and purified using the QIAquick PCR purification kit. In the second PCR, Illumina TruSeq-compatible adapters and sample-specific barcodes were added. TapeStation and Qubit were used to check library quality and concentration, and 4 to 6 ng of each library was pooled. Sequencing of the pooled libraries was done on an Illumina HiSeq2500 single-index Rapid Run using custom sequencing primers and 2 x 100 bp reads. The original methods were these. UMI-based consensus assembly with MiGEC version 1.2.6 was used to correct PCR and sequencing errors. V(D)J alignment, clonotype assembly and CDR3 extraction were performed with MiXCR version 2.1.1. To normalise gene usage, clonotype sharing and MAIT/NKT TCR abundance, the top 1000, 10 000 and 20 000 clonotypes in each sample were analysed. After downsampling to 27 000 UMIs, diversity was calculated as the inverse Simpson index using the vegan R package. Paired Mann-Whitney U tests on discordant twin pairs were used, with Benjamini-Hochberg multiple-testing correction. Following reprocessing of the reads by TCRdb, the data hold one row per CDR3 protein sequence and no DNA is available. For this entry, the V and J calls and clone size follow TCRdb and not the study's own pipeline. The sample table records some 400,000 distinct CDR3 sequences. Of the sample, 2% to 3% falls within the top ten clones.

The data stem from a study of monozygotic twins with inflammatory bowel disease (dated by TCRdb to between 2018 and 2021). Turning to the overall study: The full study comprised some 30 monozygotic twin pairs: nine German pairs (four IBD-concordant, five IBD-discordant) and 19 IBD-discordant Danish pairs. The search for disease-associated traits relied mainly on comparing IBD patients with their genetically identical healthy co-twins within discordant pairs. Each individual had, on average, about 151 000 unique TCRalpha sequences and 181 000 unique TCRbeta sequences available for analysis. Study-level results and caveats: Because patients received different immunosuppressive treatments, the repertoires may have picked up extra background noise and variability between individuals. Fewer clonotypes were shared with other individuals by IBD patients than by healthy twins, most markedly in patients showing signs of disease activity. The analysis was unable to tell apart different T cell subtypes. Measured by the inverse Simpson index, TCRbeta repertoire diversity was lower in IBD patients than in their healthy co-twins. The results gave no support for a single strong signal or clonotype linked to IBD. Repertoire similarity did not differ between concordant and discordant twins, which could be due to limited statistical power.

An approximately 2.5 ml peripheral blood sample was drawn into PAXgene tubes per donor and stored at -80°C. Total RNA was isolated from whole blood with the PAXgene blood miRNA kit on an automated QIAcube, without T cell sorting. Deep TCRalpha and TCRbeta repertoire profiling with unique molecular barcoding was performed on peripheral blood of monozygotic twin pairs concordant or discordant for inflammatory bowel disease. Smoking habits were recorded for all twin pairs, and individuals were classified as current, former or never smokers. The receptor comes from a human donor with ulcerative colitis or Crohn's disease, or a healthy co-twin of an affected twin (not recorded which). Sequenced material: blood.

CDR3 protein: CASSPGGLTNTEAFF. The rearrangement joined TRBV18 to TRBJ1-1. As encoded in the germline V gene, CDR1 is KGHSH while CDR2 is LQKENI. The CDR3 spans 15 residues, from the cysteine through the phenylalanine. Only the protein is available.